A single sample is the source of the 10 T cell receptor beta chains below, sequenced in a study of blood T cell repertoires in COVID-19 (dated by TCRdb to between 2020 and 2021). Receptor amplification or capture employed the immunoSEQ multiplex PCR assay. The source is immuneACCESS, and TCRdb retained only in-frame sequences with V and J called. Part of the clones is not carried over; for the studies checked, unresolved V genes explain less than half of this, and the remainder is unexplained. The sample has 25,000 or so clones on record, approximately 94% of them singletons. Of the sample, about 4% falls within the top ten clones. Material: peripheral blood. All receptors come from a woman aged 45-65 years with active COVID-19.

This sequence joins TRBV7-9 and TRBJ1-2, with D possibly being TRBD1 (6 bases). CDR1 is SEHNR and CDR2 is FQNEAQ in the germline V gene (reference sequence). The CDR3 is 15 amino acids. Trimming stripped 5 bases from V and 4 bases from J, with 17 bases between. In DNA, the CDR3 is TGTGCCAGCAGCAGGGACCTTGGGGGGGCCTATGGCTACACCTTC. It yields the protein CASSRDLGGAYGYTF.

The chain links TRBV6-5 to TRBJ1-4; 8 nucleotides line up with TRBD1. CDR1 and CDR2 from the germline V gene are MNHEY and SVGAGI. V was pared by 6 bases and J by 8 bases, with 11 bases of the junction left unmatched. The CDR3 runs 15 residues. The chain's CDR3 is CASSQKAGGGEKLFF. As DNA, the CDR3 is TGTGCCAGCAGCCAAAAGGCAGGGGGCGGAGAAAAACTGTTTTTT.

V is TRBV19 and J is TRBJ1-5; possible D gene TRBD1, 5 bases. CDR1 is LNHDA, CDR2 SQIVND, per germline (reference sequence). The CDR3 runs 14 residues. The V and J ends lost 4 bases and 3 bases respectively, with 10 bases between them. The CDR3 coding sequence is TGTGCCAGTAGTACAGACAGTCTCAATCAGCCCCAGCATTTT. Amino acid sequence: CASSTDSLNQPQHF.

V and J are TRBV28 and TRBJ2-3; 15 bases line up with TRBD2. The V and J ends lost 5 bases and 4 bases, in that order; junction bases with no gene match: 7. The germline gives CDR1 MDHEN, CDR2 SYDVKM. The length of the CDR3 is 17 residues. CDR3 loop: CASSPGTSGGTSDTQYF. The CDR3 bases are TGTGCCAGCAGTCCGGGGACTAGCGGGGGGACTTCAGATACGCAGTATTTT.

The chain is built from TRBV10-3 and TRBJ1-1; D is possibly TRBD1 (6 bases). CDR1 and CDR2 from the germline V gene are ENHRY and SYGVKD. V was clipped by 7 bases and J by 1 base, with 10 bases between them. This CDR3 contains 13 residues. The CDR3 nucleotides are TGTGCCATCAAGCTACAGGGGAACACTGAAGCTTTCTTT. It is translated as CAIKLQGNTEAFF.

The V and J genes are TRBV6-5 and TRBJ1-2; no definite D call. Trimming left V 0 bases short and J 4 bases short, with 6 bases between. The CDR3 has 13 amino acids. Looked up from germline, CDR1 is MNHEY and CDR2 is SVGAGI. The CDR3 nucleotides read TGTGCCAGCAGTTACTCGGCCGTCTATGGCTACACCTTC. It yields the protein CASSYSAVYGYTF.

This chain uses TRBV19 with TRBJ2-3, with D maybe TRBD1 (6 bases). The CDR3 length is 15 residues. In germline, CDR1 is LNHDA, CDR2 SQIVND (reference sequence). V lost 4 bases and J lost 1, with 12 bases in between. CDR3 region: CASSSGWTGTDTQYF. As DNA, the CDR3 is TGTGCCAGTAGTAGTGGATGGACAGGCACAGATACGCAGTATTTT. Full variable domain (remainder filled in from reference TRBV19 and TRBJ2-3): DGGITQSPKYLFRKEGQNVTLSCEQNLNHDAMYWYRQDPGQGLRLIYYSQIVNDFQKGDIAEGYSVSREKKESFPLTVTSAQKNPTAFYLCASSSGWTGTDTQYFGPGTRLTVL.

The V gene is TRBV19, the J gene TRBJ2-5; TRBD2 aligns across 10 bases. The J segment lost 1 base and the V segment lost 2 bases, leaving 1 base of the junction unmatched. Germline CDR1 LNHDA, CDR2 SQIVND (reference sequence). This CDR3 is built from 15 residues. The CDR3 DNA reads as TGTGCCAGTAGTATATCTAGCGGGGGCCAAGAGACCCAGTACTTC. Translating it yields CASSISSGGQETQYF.

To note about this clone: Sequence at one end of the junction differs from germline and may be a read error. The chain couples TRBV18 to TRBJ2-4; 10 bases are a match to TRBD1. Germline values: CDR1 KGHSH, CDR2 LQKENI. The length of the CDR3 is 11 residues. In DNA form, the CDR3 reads TGTGCCAGCTCACCCGGACAGGGGGAAAGCTTC. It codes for CASSPGQGESF. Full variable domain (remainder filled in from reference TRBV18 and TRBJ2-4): NAGVMQNPRHLVRRRGQEARLRCSPMKGHSHVYWYRQLPEEGLKFMVYLQKENIIDESGMPKERFSAEFPKEGPSILRIQQVVRGDSAAYFCASSPGQGESFGAGTRLSVL.

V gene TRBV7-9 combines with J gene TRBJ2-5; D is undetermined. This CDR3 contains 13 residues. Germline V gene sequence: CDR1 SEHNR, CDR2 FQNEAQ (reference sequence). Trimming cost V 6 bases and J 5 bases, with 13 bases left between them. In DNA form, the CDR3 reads TGTGCCAGCAGTACCGCTGGGCCGGAGACCCAGTACTTC. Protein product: CASSTAGPETQYF.